This T cell receptor (beta chain) was documented in a study of blood T cell repertoires in COVID-19. Study-level information: Samples of COVID-19 (acute and convalescent) were obtained from the United States, Italy and Spain.

Original data processing: Estimates of nucleated cell counts were drawn from the amplification of reference gene primers. Only in-frame clones appear in the TCRdb table, and some are missing; sequencing was by immunoSEQ multiplex PCR. D and trimming were read from the DNA, whereas the V and J calls and clone size are those reported in that table. This table holds 250,000 or so clones, about 85% found once. The CDR3 extends over 16 amino acids. Germline trimming cut 3 bases from V and 6 bases from J; bases unmatched to any gene: 8. Germline values: CDR1 LNHNV, CDR2 YYDKDF (reference sequence). What the recovered Cohort 3 donors had was two negative PCRs, clearance, or symptom resolution.

The sequenced sample was PBMCs or T cells enriched from blood (not recorded which). V usage is TRBV15 and J usage is TRBJ2-1; 10 bases are a match to TRBD2. This clonotype originated in a man aged 25-40 years who had recovered from COVID-19. CDR3 amino acids: CATSRLAGVGSNEQFF. CDR3 DNA sequence: TGTGCCACCAGCAGGCTAGCGGGAGTGGGTAGCAATGAGCAGTTCTTC.